The 10 T cell receptor beta chains presented below share a single source sample, sequenced in a study of blood T cell repertoires in COVID-19. Assay: immunoSEQ multiplex PCR; the TCRdb copy retains only in-frame clones and omits some. The sample has about 110,000 clones, under 85% seen once. Sequencing used peripheral blood. The source of these receptors is an older woman with acute or convalescent COVID-19.

The J gene is TRBJ1-2, the V gene TRBV5-4; 7 bases map to TRBD1. CDR1 is SGHNT, CDR2 YYREEE, per germline (reference sequence). The CDR3 has 15 residues. The V gene end was trimmed by 4 bases and the J gene end by 2 bases; junction bases not matched to a gene: 8. The CDR3 loop reads CASSQGGQLNYGYTF. In DNA, the CDR3 is TGTGCCAGCAGCCAAGGGGGACAGCTGAACTATGGCTACACCTTC. The variable domain in full, completed from reference TRBV5-4 and TRBJ1-2, reads ETGVTQSPTHLIKTRGQQVTLRCSSQSGHNTVSWYQQALGQGPQFIFQYYREEENGRGNFPPRFSGLQFPNYSSELNVNALELDDSALYLCASSQGGQLNYGYTFGSGTRLTVV.

This chain uses TRBV4-1 with TRBJ2-5, with TRBD1 identical over 9 bases. Unmatched junction bases numbered 2, after V lost 4 bases and J lost 5 bases. Germline CDR1 reads MGHRA; CDR2 reads YSYEKL. There are 13 residues in the CDR3. Here the CDR3 reads CASSLGQGETQYF. CDR3 coding DNA: TGCGCCAGCAGCCTGGGACAGGGTGAGACCCAGTACTTC.

The chain employs TRBV5-1 and TRBJ1-2; D is ambiguous. The ends were cut back, 2 bases at V and 3 bases at J, with 14 bases in the middle. The germline CDR1 and CDR2 sequences are SGHRS and YFSETQ. The CDR3 covers 15 residues. The DNA for the CDR3 is TGCGCCAGCAGCTTCCAATCACCGGGAGACTATGGCTACACCTTC. As protein: CASSFQSPGDYGYTF.

The V gene is TRBV7-9, the J gene TRBJ2-1; 12 bases are shared with TRBD1. Germline CDR1 is SEHNR and CDR2 is FQNEAQ (reference sequence). The CDR3 covers 15 residues. Unmatched junction bases numbered 6, after V lost 5 bases and J lost 7 bases. CDR3 residues: CASSQGTGGRNEQFF. The CDR3 DNA follows: TGTGCCAGCAGCCAGGGGACAGGGGGCAGGAATGAGCAGTTCTTC.

The sample holds a few counts of this clone. In nucleotides, the CDR3 is TGTGCCTGGAGTGTATCCGGTTGGGGGGAGTATGAAAAACTGTTTTTT. It is translated as CAWSVSGWGEYEKLFF. The chain is built from TRBV30 and TRBJ1-4, with D perhaps TRBD1 (5 bases). V was pared by 0 bases and J by 6 bases, with 17 bases between. There are 16 residues in the CDR3. Germline V gene data show CDR1 as GTSNPN and CDR2 as SVGIG (reference sequence).

CDR3 loop: CASSPRTGDDGYTF. Written as DNA, the CDR3 is TGTGCCAGCAGCCCGAGGACAGGGGATGATGGCTACACCTTC. The rearrangement uses TRBV7-8 and TRBJ1-2; 9 bases agree with TRBD1. The germline V gene encodes CDR1 SGHVS and CDR2 FQNEAQ. The CDR3 runs to 14 residues. V lost 5 bases, J lost 6 bases, and 7 bases stayed unmatched.

J is TRBJ1-6 and V is TRBV5-4; the D is unclear. CDR3 size: 14 residues. Germline lookup yields CDR1 SGHNT and CDR2 YYREEE (reference sequence). V was pared by 0 bases and J by 9 bases, with 10 bases between. CDR3 DNA sequence: TGTGCCAGCAGCTTGGCCGGCAGCGTTTCACCCCTCCACTTT. Translation gives CASSLAGSVSPLHF.

The V call is TRBV15, the J call TRBJ1-3; D remains unclear. V was shortened by 0 bases and J by 2 bases, with 5 bases between the two germline ends. Germline V gives CDR1 LNHNV, CDR2 YYDKDF (reference sequence). The CDR3 sequence is 14 residues long. The CDR3 sequence: CATSRDLAGNTIYF. In nucleotides, the CDR3 is TGTGCCACCAGCAGAGATTTAGCTGGAAACACCATATATTTT.

The J gene is TRBJ2-3, the V gene TRBV5-4; TRBD2 aligns across 14 bases. This CDR3 has 16 amino acids. Germline-derived CDR1 and CDR2 are SGHNT and YYREEE (reference sequence). V gave up 4 bases and J gave up 6 bases; unmatched junction bases: 7. DNA for the CDR3: TGTGCCAGCAGCCCGGGACTAGCGGGGGCCGGGGATACGCAGTATTTT. This gives the protein CASSPGLAGAGDTQYF.

The chain recombines TRBV7-9 with TRBJ1-5; 7 nucleotides align to TRBD1. The germline V gene has CDR1 SEHNR and CDR2 FQNEAQ (reference sequence). The CDR3 sequence is 14 residues long. J gave up 6 bases and V 8 bases, and 10 bases lay outside the gene matches. CDR3 nucleotide sequence: TGTGCCAGCGGCCCCTCAGGGGGACGTCAGCCCCAGCATTTT. Translated: CASGPSGGRQPQHF. The full variable domain, with the rest looked up from reference TRBV7-9 and TRBJ1-5, is DTGVSQNPRHKITKRGQNVTFRCDPISEHNRLYWYRQTLGQGPEFLTYFQNEAQLEKSRLLSDRFSAERPKGSFSTLEIQRTEQGDSAMYLCASGPSGGRQPQHFGDGTRLSIL.